The 13 T cell receptor beta chains reported below all come from one sample, sequenced in a study of identical twins. TCRdb fed the 5' RACE reads into MiXCR, producing one record per CDR3 protein. This repertoire shows about 530,000 distinct CDR3 sequences, roughly 15% found once; its top ten account for roughly 0.43%. The sample was also reused in another study, on yellow fever vaccine responses in identical twins.

The sequenced sample consisted of CD4+ T cells sorted from blood. The receptors come from a woman younger than 35 in good health.

This clonotype was counted between two and nine times. The rearrangement links TRBV5-4 to TRBJ2-3; 13 bases are a match to TRBD2. The CDR3 length is 20 residues. CDR1 and CDR2 (germline): SGHNT, YYREEE (reference sequence). With 3 bases clipped from V and 2 bases from J, the junction kept 15 bases outside the gene matches. This chain's CDR3 is CASSSGRSRGLAGNTDTQYF. CDR3 nucleotide sequence: TGTGCCAGCAGCTCAGGAAGAAGTAGGGGACTAGCGGGAAACACAGATACGCAGTATTTT.

This clonotype was picked up a small number of times. One junction end disagrees with the germline gene, perhaps due to a read error. The rearrangement joins TRBV2 to TRBJ1-2; D remains ambiguous. This CDR3 contains 14 residues. The germline CDR1 and CDR2 sequences are SNHLY and FYNNEI. The CDR3: CVSRAGEANYGYTF. The CDR3 DNA sequence: TGTGTCAGCCGAGCCGGGGAGGCTAACTATGGCTACACCTTC. Combining the CDR3 with reference TRBV2 and TRBJ1-2 gives the whole variable domain EPEVTQTPSHQVTQMGQEVILRCVPISNHLYFYWYRQILGQKVEFLVSFYNNEISEKSEIFDDQFSVERPDGSNFTLKIRSTKLEDSAMYFCVSRAGEANYGYTFGSGTRLTVV.

The rearrangement uses TRBV20-1 and TRBJ2-2, with D maybe TRBD2 (6 bases). V was shortened by 3 bases and J by 4 bases, with 15 bases between the two germline ends. This CDR3 comprises 15 residues. Germline V gives CDR1 DFQATT, CDR2 SNEGSKA (reference sequence). This CDR3 reads CSASSREYVTGELFF. The CDR3 region has the DNA TGCAGTGCTAGTTCCCGGGAGTACGTCACCGGGGAGCTGTTTTTT.

The chain is built from TRBV7-2 and TRBJ2-5, with a tentative D call TRBD1 (6 bases). The V gene lost 4 bases and the J gene lost 1 base, with 16 bases spanning the gap. Germline V gives CDR1 SGHTA, CDR2 FQGNSA. The CDR3 consists of 16 residues. The CDR3 protein is CASSWGMTGLQETQYF. CDR3 DNA: TGTGCCAGCAGCTGGGGGATGACAGGCCTCCAAGAGACCCAGTACTTC.

In this sample, this clonotype turned up once. J is TRBJ2-1 and V is TRBV24-1; tentative D call: TRBD1 (5 bases). The CDR3 covers 17 residues. CDR1 and CDR2 from the germline V gene are KGHDR and SFDVKD. Trimming left V 1 base short and J 4 bases short, with 16 bases between. In DNA, the CDR3 is TGTGCCACCAGTGATTTTTCCGGGTCTGGGGCTTACAATGAGCAGTTCTTC. Translation gives CATSDFSGSGAYNEQFF.

The chain links TRBV27 to TRBJ2-7, with TRBD2 identical over 7 bases. V gave up 10 bases and J gave up 1 base; unmatched junction bases: 10. The CDR3 has 14 amino acids. Germline-derived CDR1 and CDR2 are MNHEY and SMNVEV (reference sequence). CDR3 DNA: TGTGCCACCTCCTTAGCGGGTCCGTCCTACGAGCAGTACTTC. It translates to CATSLAGPSYEQYF.

A few counts support this clonotype. This chain's CDR3 is CASSLAERVYRGYTF. In DNA form, the CDR3 reads TGTGCCAGCAGTTTGGCCGAACGGGTCTATCGTGGCTACACCTTC. The gene calls are TRBV28 and TRBJ1-2; D gene uncertain. The CDR3 runs to 15 residues. The V and J ends lost 3 bases and 7 bases respectively, with 18 bases between them. CDR1 MDHEN and CDR2 SYDVKM come from the germline V gene.

This clonotype showed up many times. V and J are TRBV20-1 and TRBJ2-1; D unresolved. The germline gives CDR1 DFQATT, CDR2 SNEGSKA (reference sequence). The CDR3 has 11 residues. The V end lost 4 bases, the J end lost 9 bases, and 10 bases lay between the germline ends. The CDR3 DNA sequence: TGCAGTGCTACCTCAGGTGGTGAGCAGTTCTTC. Its translation is CSATSGGEQFF.

J is TRBJ2-1 and V is TRBV11-1; TRBD2 matches at 13 bases. The CDR3 covers 19 residues. Germline CDR1 reads SGHAT; CDR2 reads FQDESV (reference sequence). V gave up 1 base and J gave up 1 base; unmatched junction bases: 7. DNA of the CDR3: TGTGCCAGCAGCTTAGTGGGGCGGACTAGCGGGGGATCCTACAATGAGCAGTTCTTC. It translates to CASSLVGRTSGGSYNEQFF.

This clonotype was seen more than once but under ten times. The V gene is TRBV10-3, the J gene TRBJ1-2; D remains unclear. V shed 3 bases and J shed 2 bases, with 7 bases lying between them. Germline V gene lookup returns CDR1 ENHRY and CDR2 SYGVKD. The CDR3 extends over 13 amino acids. CDR3 loop: CAISDAQNYGYTF. In nucleotides, the CDR3 is TGTGCCATCAGTGACGCGCAAAACTATGGCTACACCTTC.

This clonotype was found many times. This chain uses TRBV12-3 or TRBV12-4 with TRBJ2-7, with 8 nucleotides matching TRBD2. The V gene end was trimmed by 2 bases and the J gene end by 2 bases; junction bases not matched to a gene: 2. This CDR3 contains 14 residues. The CDR3 spells CASSLQAGAYEQYF. The DNA of the CDR3 is TGTGCCAGCAGTTTACAAGCGGGAGCCTACGAGCAGTACTTC.

This clonotype turned up a few times. The V gene is TRBV7-2, the J gene TRBJ2-5, with TRBD2 as a possible D gene (7 bases). The CDR3 sequence is 17 residues long. Between the trimmed V and J ends, which lost 0 bases and 5 bases, there was a span of 19 bases. Germline V gene data show CDR1 as SGHTA and CDR2 as FQGNSA. DNA for the CDR3: TGTGCCAGCAGCTTAGCGGGGTTGGTGGGGGGGCCCGAGACCCAGTACTTC. This sequence encodes CASSLAGLVGGPETQYF.

This clonotype has more than one count but fewer than ten. The V gene is TRBV27, the J gene TRBJ2-4; TRBD1 matches at 8 bases. The CDR3 extends over 15 amino acids. The V gene end was trimmed by 6 bases and the J gene end by 3 bases; junction bases not matched to a gene: 7. Germline CDR1 reads MNHEY; CDR2 reads SMNVEV (reference sequence). CDR3: CASRAQGAGKNIQYF. The DNA of the CDR3 is TGTGCCAGCAGGGCCCAGGGGGCGGGCAAAAACATTCAGTACTTC.